The source of this T cell receptor (beta chain) is a study of blood T cell repertoires in COVID-19 (dated by TCRdb to between 2020 and 2021). About the study as a whole: The collaborator samples originated in the United States, Italy and Spain and spanned the acute and convalescent phases of COVID-19. A freely available public database, intended as a resource for researchers studying the immune response to SARS-CoV-2, is where the repertoires were released. Sample metadata almost always included a de-identified subject ID, COVID-19 status, age in years and sex. Samples came from the ongoing ImmuneRACE study (first 160 participants) plus 1,254 subjects from 6 global collaborators. Where HLA class I and class II types were available, the types were taken from metadata supplied by the sample provider, not from assay-based typing. The prospective study material was composed of cDNA or gDNA derived from T cells, B-cell-depleted T cells, or PBMCs. Subjects who had been exposed to COVID-19, were actively infected with it, or had recovered from it provided the deeply sampled blood TCRbeta repertoires that made up the dataset. What the authors observed across the whole study: Clinical and demographic metadata were provided uncurated, with the amount varying by source and participant.

On this clone itself: Its antigen remains undetermined. Base qualities were left out, and no much larger clone turns up one base away.

The immunoSEQ Assay, a bias-controlled multiplex PCR, was used to amplify TCRbeta CDR3 regions from genomic DNA. The paper's processing steps were these. The number of nucleated cells in each sample was estimated by amplification of reference gene primers within the assay. Sequence reads were collapsed and filtered to measure the absolute abundance of every unique TCRbeta CDR3 rearrangement. For each sample, productive Simpson clonality was calculated as the square root of Simpson's diversity index over productive rearrangements. This is the immuneACCESS table as TCRdb keeps it, with only in-frame sequences that have V and J called. A part of the clones is gone; compared with another copy, unresolved V genes explain less than half, and the rest is unexplained. For V, J and clone size, that table is used; D and trimming come from the DNA. In all, the sample holds under 200,000 clones, and roughly 86% of those were seen once. Roughly 1.6% of the sample belongs to the ten largest clones.

The collaborating institutions used their own protocols to collect whole blood in K2EDTA tubes. Collaborator samples were shipped for TCRbeta analysis as frozen whole blood, isolated PBMCs, or DNA extracted from either sample type. CDR1 and CDR2 were assigned from the germline V gene as WSHSY and SAAADI. V trim: 5 bases; J trim: 2 bases; unmatched bases: 9. There are 16 amino acids in the CDR3, from cysteine to phenylalanine inclusive. Only the CDR3 DNA is retained, 48 bases long and in frame from the first base. The rearrangement combines TRBV10-2 with TRBJ1-5; 7 bases in the junction line up with TRBD1. Specimen: peripheral blood. The source is a man younger than 30 with active or convalescent COVID-19. DNA sequence: TGCGCCAGCAGTAAAGTAAACAGGGGAGGCAATCAGCCCCAGCATTTT. Its protein product is CASSKVNRGGNQPQHF.